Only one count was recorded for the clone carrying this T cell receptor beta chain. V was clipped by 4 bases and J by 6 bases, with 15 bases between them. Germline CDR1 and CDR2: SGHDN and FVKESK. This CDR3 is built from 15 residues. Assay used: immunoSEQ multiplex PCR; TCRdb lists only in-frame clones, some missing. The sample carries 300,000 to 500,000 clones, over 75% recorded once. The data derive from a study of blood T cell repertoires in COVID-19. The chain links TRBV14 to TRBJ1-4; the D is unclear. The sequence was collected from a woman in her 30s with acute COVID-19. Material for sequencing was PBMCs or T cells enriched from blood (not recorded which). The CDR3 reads CASSLRVSVDEKLFF. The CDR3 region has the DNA TGTGCCAGCAGCCTCCGGGTCTCGGTGGATGAAAAACTGTTTTTT. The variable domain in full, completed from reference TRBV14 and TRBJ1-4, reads EAGVTQFPSHSVIEKGQTVTLRCDPISGHDNLYWYRRVMGKEIKFLLHFVKESKQDESGMPNNRFLAERTGGTYSTLKVQPAELEDSGVYFCASSLRVSVDEKLFFGSGTQLSVL.